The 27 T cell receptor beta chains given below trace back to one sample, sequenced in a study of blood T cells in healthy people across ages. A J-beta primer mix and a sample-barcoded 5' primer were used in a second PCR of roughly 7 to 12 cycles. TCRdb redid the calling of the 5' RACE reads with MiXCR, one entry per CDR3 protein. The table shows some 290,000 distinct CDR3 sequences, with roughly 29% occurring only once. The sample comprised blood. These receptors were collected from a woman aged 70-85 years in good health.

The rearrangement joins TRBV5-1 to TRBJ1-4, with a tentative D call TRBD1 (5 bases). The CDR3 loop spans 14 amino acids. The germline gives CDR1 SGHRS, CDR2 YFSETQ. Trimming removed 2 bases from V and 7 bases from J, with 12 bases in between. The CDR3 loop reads CASSFRGGGEKLFF. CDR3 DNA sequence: TGCGCCAGCAGCTTTAGGGGTGGTGGTGAAAAACTGTTTTTT.

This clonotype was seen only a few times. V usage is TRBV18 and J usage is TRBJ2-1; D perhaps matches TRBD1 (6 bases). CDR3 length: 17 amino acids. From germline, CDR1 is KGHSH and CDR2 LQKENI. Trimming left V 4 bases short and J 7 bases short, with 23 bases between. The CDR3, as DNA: TGTGCCAGCTCACGGCTTCTTGGGGGACAACCTAGGAATGAGCAGTTCTTC. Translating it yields CASSRLLGGQPRNEQFF. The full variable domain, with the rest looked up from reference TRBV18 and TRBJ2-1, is NAGVMQNPRHLVRRRGQEARLRCSPMKGHSHVYWYRQLPEEGLKFMVYLQKENIIDESGMPKERFSAEFPKEGPSILRIQQVVRGDSAAYFCASSRLLGGQPRNEQFFGPGTRLTVL.

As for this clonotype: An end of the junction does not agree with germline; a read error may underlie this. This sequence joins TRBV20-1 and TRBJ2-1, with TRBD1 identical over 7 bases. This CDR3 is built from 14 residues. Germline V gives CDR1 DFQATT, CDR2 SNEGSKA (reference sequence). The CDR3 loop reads CRASPVTGAYEQFF. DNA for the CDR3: TGCAGAGCTAGCCCAGTAACAGGGGCGTATGAGCAGTTCTTC.

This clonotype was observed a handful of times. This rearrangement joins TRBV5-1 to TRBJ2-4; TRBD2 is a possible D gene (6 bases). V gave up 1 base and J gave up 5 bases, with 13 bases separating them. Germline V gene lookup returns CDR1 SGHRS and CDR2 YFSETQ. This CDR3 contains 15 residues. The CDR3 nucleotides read TGCGCCAGCAGCTTGTTCTCTAGCGCCGAAAACATTCAGTACTTC. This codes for CASSLFSSAENIQYF.

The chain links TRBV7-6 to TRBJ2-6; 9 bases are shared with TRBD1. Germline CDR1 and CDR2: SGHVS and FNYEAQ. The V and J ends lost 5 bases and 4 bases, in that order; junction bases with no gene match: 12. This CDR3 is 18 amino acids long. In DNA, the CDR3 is TGTGCCAGCAGCCTTACAGTACAGGGGGCTACAGGGGCCAACGTCCTGACTTTC. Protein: CASSLTVQGATGANVLTF.

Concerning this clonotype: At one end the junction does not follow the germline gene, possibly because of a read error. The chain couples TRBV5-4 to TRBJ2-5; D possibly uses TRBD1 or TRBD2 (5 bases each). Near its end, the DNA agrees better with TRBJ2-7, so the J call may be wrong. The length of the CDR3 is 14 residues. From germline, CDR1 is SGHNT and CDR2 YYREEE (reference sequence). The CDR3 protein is CASSSRDPSSEQYF. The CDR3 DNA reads TGTGCCAGCAGCTCCCGGGACCCCTCCTCCGAGCAGTACTTC.

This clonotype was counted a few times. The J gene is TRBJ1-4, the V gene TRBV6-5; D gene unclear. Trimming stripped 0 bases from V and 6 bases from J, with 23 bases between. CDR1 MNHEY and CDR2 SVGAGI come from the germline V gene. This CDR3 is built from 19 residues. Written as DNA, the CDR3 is TGTGCCAGCAGTTACTCGGGAAATCTCGGTGTATCTGTGGATGAAAAACTGTTTTTT. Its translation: CASSYSGNLGVSVDEKLFF.

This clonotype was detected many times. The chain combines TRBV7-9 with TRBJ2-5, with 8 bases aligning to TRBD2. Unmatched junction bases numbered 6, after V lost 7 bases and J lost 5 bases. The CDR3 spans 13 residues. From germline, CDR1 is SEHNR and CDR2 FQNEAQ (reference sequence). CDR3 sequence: CASKNPSGETQYF. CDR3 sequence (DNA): TGTGCCAGCAAGAACCCTAGCGGGGAGACCCAGTACTTC.

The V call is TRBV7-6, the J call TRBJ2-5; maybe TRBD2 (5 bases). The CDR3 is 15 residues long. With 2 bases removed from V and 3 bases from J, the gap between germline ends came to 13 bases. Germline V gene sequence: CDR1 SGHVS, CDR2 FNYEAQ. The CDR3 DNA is TGTGCCAGCAGCTTATTCCCGGGGTCTAAAGAGACCCAGTACTTC. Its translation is CASSLFPGSKETQYF.

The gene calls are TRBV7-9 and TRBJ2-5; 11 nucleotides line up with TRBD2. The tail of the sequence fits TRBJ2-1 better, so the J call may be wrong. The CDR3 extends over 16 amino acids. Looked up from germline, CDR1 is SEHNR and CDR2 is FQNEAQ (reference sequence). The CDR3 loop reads CASSSPKLAGVCEQFF. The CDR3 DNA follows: TGTGCCAGCAGCTCCCCCAAACTAGCGGGAGTATGTGAGCAGTTCTTC.

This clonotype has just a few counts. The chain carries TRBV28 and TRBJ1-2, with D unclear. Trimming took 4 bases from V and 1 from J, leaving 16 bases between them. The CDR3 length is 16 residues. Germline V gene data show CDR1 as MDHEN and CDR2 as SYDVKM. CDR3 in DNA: TGTGCCAGCAGTTCCTCGGACCTGGCGGGTAACTATGGCTACACCTTC. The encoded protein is CASSSSDLAGNYGYTF.

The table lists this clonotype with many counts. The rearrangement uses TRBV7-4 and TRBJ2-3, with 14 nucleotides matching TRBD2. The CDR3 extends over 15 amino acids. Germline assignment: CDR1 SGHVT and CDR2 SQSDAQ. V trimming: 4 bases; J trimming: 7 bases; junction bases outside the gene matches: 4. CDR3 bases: TGTGCCAGCAGCTCCTGGACTAGCGGGAGGAATACGCAGTATTTT. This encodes CASSSWTSGRNTQYF.

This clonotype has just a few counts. The CDR3, as DNA: TGTGCCATAGAAGGGGGACAGATTAATGAAAAACTGTTTTTT. This sequence encodes CAIEGGQINEKLFF. J is TRBJ1-4 and V is TRBV25-1; 7 nucleotides agree with TRBD1. V lost 10 bases to trimming and J lost 4 bases; unmatched junction nucleotides: 9. Germline values: CDR1 MGHDK, CDR2 SYGVNS. The CDR3 length is 14 residues.

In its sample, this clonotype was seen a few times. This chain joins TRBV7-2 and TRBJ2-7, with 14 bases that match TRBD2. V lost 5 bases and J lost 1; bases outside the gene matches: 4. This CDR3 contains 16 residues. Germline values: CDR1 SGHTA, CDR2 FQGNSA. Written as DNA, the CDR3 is TGTGCCAGCAGCCCCGGACTAGCGGGAGGTTCCTACGAGCAGTACTTC. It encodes CASSPGLAGGSYEQYF. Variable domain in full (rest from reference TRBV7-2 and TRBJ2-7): GAGVSQSPSNKVTEKGKDVELRCDPISGHTALYWYRQSLGQGLEFLIYFQGNSAPDKSGLPSDRFSAERTGGSVSTLTIQRTQQEDSAVYLCASSPGLAGGSYEQYFGPGTRLTVT.

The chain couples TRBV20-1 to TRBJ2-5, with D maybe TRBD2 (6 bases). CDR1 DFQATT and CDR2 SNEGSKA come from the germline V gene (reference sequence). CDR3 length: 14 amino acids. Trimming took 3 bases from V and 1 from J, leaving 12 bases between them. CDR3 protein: CSARHETSQETQYF. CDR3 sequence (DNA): TGCAGTGCTAGGCACGAGACTAGCCAAGAGACCCAGTACTTC.

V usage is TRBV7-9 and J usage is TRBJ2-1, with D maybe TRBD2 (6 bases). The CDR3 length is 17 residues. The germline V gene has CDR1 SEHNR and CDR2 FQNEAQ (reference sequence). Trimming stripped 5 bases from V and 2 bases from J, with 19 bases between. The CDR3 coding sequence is TGTGCCAGCAGCCCCCCCCCGGGACTCCGTCCCTACAATGAGCAGTTCTTC. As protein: CASSPPPGLRPYNEQFF.

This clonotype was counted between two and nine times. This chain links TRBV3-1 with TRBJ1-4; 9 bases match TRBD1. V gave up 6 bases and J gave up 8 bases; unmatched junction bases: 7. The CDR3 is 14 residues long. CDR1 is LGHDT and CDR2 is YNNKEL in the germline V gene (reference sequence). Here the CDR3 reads CASRKTGGEEKLFF. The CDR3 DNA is TGTGCCAGCAGAAAGACAGGGGGAGAGGAAAAACTGTTTTTT.

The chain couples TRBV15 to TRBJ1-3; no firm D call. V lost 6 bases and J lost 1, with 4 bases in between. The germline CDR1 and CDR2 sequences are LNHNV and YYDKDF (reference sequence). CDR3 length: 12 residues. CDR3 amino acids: CATRSSGNTIYF. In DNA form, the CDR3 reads TGTGCCACCAGAAGTTCTGGAAACACCATATATTTT.

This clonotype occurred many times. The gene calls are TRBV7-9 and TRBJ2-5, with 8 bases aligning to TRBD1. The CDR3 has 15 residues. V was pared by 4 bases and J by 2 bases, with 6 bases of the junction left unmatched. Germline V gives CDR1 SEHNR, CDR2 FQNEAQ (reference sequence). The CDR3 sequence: CASSSLNRGQETQYF. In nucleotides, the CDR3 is TGTGCCAGCAGCTCTCTTAACAGGGGGCAAGAGACCCAGTACTTC. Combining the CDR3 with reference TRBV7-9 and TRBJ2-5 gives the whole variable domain DTGVSQNPRHKITKRGQNVTFRCDPISEHNRLYWYRQTLGQGPEFLTYFQNEAQLEKSRLLSDRFSAERPKGSFSTLEIQRTEQGDSAMYLCASSSLNRGQETQYFGPGTRLLVL.

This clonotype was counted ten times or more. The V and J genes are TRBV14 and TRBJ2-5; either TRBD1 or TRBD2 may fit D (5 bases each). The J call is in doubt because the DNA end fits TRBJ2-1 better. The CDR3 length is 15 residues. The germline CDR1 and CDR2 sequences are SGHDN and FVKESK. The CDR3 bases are TGTGCCAGCAGCCAATTTCCGACGGGGCCTGGTGAGCAGTTCTTC. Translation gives CASSQFPTGPGEQFF.

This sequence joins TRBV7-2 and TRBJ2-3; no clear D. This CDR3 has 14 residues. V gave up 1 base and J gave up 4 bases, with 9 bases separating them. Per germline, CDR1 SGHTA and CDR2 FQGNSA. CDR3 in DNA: TGTGCCAGCAGCTTAGACCCGGTCCCAGATACGCAGTATTTT. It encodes CASSLDPVPDTQYF.

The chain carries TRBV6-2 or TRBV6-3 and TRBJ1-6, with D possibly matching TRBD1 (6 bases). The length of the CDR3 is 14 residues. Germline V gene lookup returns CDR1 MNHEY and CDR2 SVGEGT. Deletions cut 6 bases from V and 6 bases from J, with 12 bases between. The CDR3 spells CASRPTGSNSPLHF. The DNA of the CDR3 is TGTGCCAGCAGACCCACAGGGTCTAATTCACCCCTCCACTTT.

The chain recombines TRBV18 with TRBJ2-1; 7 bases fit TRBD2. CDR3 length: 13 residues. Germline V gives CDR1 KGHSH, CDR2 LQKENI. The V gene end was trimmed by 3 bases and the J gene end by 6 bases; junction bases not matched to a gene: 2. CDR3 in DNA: TGTGCCAGCTCACCGTCTAGCGGCAATGAGCAGTTCTTC. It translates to CASSPSSGNEQFF.

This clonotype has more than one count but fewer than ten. CDR3 loop: CASRAANQPQHF. The DNA for the CDR3 is TGTGCCAGCAGGGCAGCGAATCAGCCCCAGCATTTT. This chain uses TRBV6-1 with TRBJ1-5; D call uncertain. Germline CDR1 reads MNHNS; CDR2 reads SASEGT. V was clipped by 6 bases and J by 4 bases, with 7 bases between them. The CDR3 runs to 12 residues.

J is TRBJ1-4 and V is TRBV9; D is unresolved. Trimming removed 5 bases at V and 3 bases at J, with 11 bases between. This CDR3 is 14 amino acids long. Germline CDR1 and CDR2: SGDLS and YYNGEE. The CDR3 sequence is CASSTRAANEKLFF. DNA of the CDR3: TGTGCCAGCAGTACCCGGGCAGCTAATGAAAAACTGTTTTTT.

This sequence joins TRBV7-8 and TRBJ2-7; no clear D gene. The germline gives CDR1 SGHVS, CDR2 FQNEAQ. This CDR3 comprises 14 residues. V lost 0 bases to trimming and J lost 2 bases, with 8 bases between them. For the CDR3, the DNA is TGTGCCAGCAGCTTAGCTACATCGGCCTACGAGCAGTACTTC. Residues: CASSLATSAYEQYF.

DNA of the CDR3: TGTGCCAGCAGTGTAACGGGACAAGGGGGCCTCTATGGCTACACCTTC. The encoded protein is CASSVTGQGGLYGYTF. V gene TRBV25-1 combines with J gene TRBJ1-2, with 7 positions matching TRBD1. The CDR3 covers 16 residues. Germline CDR1 reads MGHDK; CDR2 reads SYGVNS. After removal of 4 bases from V and 4 bases from J, the junction contained 12 bases not matched to a gene.